This T cell receptor beta chain was identified in a study of sequential checkpoint blockade in melanoma. Whole-study context: After both sequences, patients received maintenance nivolumab.

Some clones are missing from TCRdb's copy, which holds only in-frame ones; the method was immunoSEQ multiplex PCR. The table includes about 18,000 clones, roughly two thirds detected once. Treatment described: randomized to nivolumab then ipilimumab (arm A) or the reverse (arm B). CDR3 length: 12 amino acids. From germline, CDR1 is LNHDA and CDR2 SQIVND (reference sequence). Trimming cost V 3 bases and J 4 bases, with 5 bases left between them. Worth noting for this clone: Its antigen is not identified. The identical CDR3 is also encoded by other nucleotide sequences in the sample.

Study results and limitations: Pretreatment TIL clonality tracked with response in the nivolumab-first arm.

The chain uses TRBV19 and TRBJ2-3; D is unclear. The receptor's source is a human donor with melanoma. The sample consisted of tumor tissue (inferred from file names), taken from a patient given nivolumab and ipilimumab in sequence. This CDR3 is CASSIEADTQYF. The DNA for the CDR3 is TGTGCCAGTAGTATTGAGGCAGATACGCAGTATTTT.